This TCR beta chain was retrieved from a study of identical twins. Whole-study results and caveats: While abundant cord blood beta clonotypes carried fewer insertions, memory repertoires showed no such pattern. Out-of-frame TCR alpha sharing in monozygotic twins exceeded recombination model predictions.

This clonotype was seen many times. Antigen unknown. The CDR3 contains 15 residues. V lost 1 base, J lost 8 bases, and 13 bases lay in between. The V gene's germline CDR1 is SGHRS and CDR2 YFSETQ. Template switching added a universal primer binding site, and final cDNA carried unique molecular identifiers. TCRdb independently ran MiXCR on the 5' RACE reads; one entry per CDR3 protein. Of 450,000 or so distinct CDR3 sequences listed, approximately 14% are singletons. These same data were also listed under a study on yellow fever vaccine responses in identical twins. That paper notes: Twins' vaccine T cell responses were reported to seem partly convergent and partly personalized.

The rearrangement links TRBV5-1 to TRBJ1-6; no clear D. Sequencing was performed on CD4+ T cells sorted from blood. The receptor's source is a young woman in good health. The DNA of the CDR3 is TGCGCCAGCAGCTTGTCGGGGTCTGCTGATTCACCCCTCCACTTT. Its protein is CASSLSGSADSPLHF.